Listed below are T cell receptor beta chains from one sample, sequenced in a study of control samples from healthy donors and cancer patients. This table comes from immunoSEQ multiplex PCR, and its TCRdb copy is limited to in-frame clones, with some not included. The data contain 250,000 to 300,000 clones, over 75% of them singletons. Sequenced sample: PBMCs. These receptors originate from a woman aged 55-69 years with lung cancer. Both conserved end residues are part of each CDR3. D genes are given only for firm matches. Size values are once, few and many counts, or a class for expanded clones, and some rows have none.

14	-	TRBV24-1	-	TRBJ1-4	CATSDTATNEKLFF	TGTGCCACCAGTGATACGGCAACTAATGAAAAACTGTTTTTT
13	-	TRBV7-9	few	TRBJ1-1	CASSLDSVGRAFF	TGTGCCAGCAGCTTGGATTCAGTGGGACGAGCTTTCTTT
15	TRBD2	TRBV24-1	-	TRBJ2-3	CATVPPSSGGDTQYF	TGTGCCACCGTACCCCCTTCTAGCGGGGGGGATACGCAGTATTTT
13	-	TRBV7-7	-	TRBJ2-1	CASSPGTANEQFF	TGTGCCAGCAGCCCAGGGACCGCTAATGAGCAGTTCTTC
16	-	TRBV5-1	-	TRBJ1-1	CASSPDGIRVGREAFF	TGCGCCAGCAGCCCCGATGGAATCAGGGTGGGGCGAGAAGCTTTCTTT
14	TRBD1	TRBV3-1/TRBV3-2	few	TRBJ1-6	CASSRQGMYSPLHF	TGTGCCAGCAGCCGACAGGGGATGTACTCACCCCTCCACTTT
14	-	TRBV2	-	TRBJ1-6	CASRATGSGTPLHF	TGTGCCAGCAGAGCAACAGGGAGTGGGACACCCCTCCACTTT
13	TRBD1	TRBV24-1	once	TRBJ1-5	CATSSTGKQPQHF	TGTGCCACCAGTTCGACAGGGAAGCAGCCCCAGCATTTT
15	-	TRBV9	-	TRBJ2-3	CASSVRAETRGTQYF	TGTGCCAGCAGCGTCCGAGCCGAAACTAGGGGTACGCAGTATTTT
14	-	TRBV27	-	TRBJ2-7	CASSPIGTTYEQYF	TGTGCCAGCAGTCCCATCGGCACGACCTACGAGCAGTACTTC
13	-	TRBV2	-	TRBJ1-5	CATQRRINQPQHF	TGTGCCACCCAAAGACGGATCAATCAGCCCCAGCATTTT
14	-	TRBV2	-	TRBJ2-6	CASGSHSGANVLTF	TGTGCCAGCGGGAGCCACTCTGGGGCCAACGTCCTGACTTTC
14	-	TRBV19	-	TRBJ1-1	CASSSRGGNTEAFF	TGTGCCAGTAGCAGCCGGGGGGGGAACACTGAAGCTTTCTTT
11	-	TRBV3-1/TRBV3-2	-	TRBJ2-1	CAVAQGGEQFF	TGTGCCGTTGCACAGGGCGGTGAGCAGTTCTTC
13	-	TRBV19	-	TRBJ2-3	CASSRGFTDTQYF	TGTGCCAGTAGTAGGGGTTTCACAGATACGCAGTATTTT
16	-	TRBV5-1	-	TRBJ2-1	CASSLATRQRNNEQFF	TGCGCCAGCAGCTTGGCCACCAGGCAGAGAAACAATGAGCAGTTCTTC
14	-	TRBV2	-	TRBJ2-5	CASTLLTDQETQYF	TGTGCCAGCACCCTACTCACGGACCAAGAGACCCAGTACTTC
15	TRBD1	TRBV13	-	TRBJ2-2	CASSYIGQGHGELFF	TGTGCCAGCAGCTATATCGGACAGGGCCACGGGGAGCTGTTTTTT
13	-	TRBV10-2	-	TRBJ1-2	CASSEDGNYGYTF	TGCGCCAGCAGTGAAGACGGGAACTATGGCTACACCTTC
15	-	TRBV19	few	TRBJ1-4	CASRGRVPGDEKLFF	TGTGCCAGTAGAGGAAGGGTCCCAGGCGACGAAAAACTGTTTTTT
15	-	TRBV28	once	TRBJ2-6	CASTYAGSGANVLTF	TGTGCCAGCACCTACGCCGGGTCTGGGGCCAACGTCCTGACTTTC
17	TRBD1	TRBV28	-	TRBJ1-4	CASSPPQGAATNEKLFF	TGTGCCAGCAGTCCTCCTCAGGGGGCGGCAACTAATGAAAAACTGTTTTTT
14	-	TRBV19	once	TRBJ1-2	CASSSGGASYGYTF	TGTGCCAGTAGTAGTGGGGGCGCGTCTTATGGCTACACCTTC
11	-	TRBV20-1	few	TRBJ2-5	CSARILETQYF	TGCAGTGCTAGAATTCTGGAGACCCAGTACTTC
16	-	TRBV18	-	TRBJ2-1	CASSRTAGTKDNEQFF	TGTGCCAGCTCACGAACAGCCGGGACAAAAGACAATGAGCAGTTCTTC